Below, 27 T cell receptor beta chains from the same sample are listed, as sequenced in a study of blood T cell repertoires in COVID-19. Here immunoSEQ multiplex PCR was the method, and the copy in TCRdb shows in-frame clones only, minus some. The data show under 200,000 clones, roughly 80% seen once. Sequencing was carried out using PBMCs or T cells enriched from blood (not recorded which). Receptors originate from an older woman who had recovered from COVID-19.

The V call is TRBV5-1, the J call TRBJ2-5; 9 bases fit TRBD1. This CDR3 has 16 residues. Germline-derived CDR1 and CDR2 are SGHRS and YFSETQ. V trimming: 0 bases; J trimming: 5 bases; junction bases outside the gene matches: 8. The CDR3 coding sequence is TGCGCCAGCAGCTTGGAAGGGACAGGGCAGGGGGAGACCCAGTACTTC. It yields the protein CASSLEGTGQGETQYF.

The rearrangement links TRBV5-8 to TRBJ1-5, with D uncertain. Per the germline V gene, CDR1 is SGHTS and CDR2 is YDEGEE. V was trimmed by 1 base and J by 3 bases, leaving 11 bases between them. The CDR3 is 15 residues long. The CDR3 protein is CASSLTFKPNQPQHF. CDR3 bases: TGTGCCAGCAGCTTGACCTTCAAGCCCAATCAGCCCCAGCATTTT.

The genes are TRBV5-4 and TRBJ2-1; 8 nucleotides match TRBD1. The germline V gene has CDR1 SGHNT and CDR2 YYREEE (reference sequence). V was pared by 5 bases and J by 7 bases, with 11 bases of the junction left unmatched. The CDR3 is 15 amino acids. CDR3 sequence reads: CASRLGQGAGNEQFF. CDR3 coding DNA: TGTGCCAGCAGACTCGGGCAGGGGGCAGGAAATGAGCAGTTCTTC.

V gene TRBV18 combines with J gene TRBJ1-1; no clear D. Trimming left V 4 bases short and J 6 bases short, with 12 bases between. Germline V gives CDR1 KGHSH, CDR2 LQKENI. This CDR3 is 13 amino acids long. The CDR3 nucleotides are TGTGCCAGCTCACAGTGGTCCGGGGCTGAAGCTTTCTTT. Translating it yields CASSQWSGAEAFF.

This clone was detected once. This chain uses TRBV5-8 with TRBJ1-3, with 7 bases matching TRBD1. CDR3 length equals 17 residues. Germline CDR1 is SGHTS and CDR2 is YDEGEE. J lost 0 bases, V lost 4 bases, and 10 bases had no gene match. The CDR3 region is CASSLWTGLDSGNTIYF. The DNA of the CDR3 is TGTGCCAGCAGCCTCTGGACAGGTTTGGACTCTGGAAACACCATATATTTT.

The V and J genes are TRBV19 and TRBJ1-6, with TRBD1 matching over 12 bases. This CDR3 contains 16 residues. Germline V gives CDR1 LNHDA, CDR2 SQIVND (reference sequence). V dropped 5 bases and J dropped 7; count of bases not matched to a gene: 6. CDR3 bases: TGTGCCAGTAGTGGCGGGACAGGGGGCATCAATTCACCCCTCCACTTT. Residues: CASSGGTGGINSPLHF.

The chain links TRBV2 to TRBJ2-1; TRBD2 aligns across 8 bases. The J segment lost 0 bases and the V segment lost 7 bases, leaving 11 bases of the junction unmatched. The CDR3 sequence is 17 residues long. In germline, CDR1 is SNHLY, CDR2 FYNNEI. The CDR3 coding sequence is TGTGCCAGCACTAGCGGGCCCTCCCCGGGCTCCTACAATGAGCAGTTCTTC. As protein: CASTSGPSPGSYNEQFF.

In DNA, the CDR3 is TGTGCCAGCTCACAGGGGAATCAGCCCCAGCATTTT. This gives the protein CASSQGNQPQHF. The chain couples TRBV18 to TRBJ1-5, with TRBD1 as a possible D gene (5 bases). Looked up from germline, CDR1 is KGHSH and CDR2 is LQKENI. This CDR3 region has 12 residues. V was cut by 4 bases and J by 4 bases, with 5 bases left in between.

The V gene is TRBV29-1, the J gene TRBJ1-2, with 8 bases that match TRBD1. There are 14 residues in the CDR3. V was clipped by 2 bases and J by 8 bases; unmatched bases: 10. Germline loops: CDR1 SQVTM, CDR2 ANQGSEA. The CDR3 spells CSVEMQGAVGGYTF. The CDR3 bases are TGCAGCGTTGAAATGCAGGGGGCGGTGGGCGGCTACACCTTC.

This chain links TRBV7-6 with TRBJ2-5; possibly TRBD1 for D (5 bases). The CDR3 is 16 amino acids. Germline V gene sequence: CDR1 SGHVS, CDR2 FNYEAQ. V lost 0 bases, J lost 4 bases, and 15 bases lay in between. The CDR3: CASSLAGQGWGETQYF. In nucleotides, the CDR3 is TGTGCCAGCAGCTTAGCTGGGCAGGGATGGGGAGAGACCCAGTACTTC.

As DNA, the CDR3 is TGCAGCGTTGCAAGCGGGGGGGTCGATACGCAGTATTTT. It yields the protein CSVASGGVDTQYF. This chain links TRBV29-1 with TRBJ2-3, with 10 bases aligning to TRBD2. CDR3 size: 13 residues. Per germline, CDR1 SQVTM and CDR2 ANQGSEA. J lost 6 bases, V lost 4 bases, and 4 bases had no gene match.

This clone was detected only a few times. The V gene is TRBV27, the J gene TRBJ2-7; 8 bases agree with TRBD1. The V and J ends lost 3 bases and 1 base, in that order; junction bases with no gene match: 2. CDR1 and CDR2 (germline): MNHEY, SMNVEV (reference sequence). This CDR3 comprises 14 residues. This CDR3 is CASSFRTGSYEQYF. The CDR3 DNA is TGTGCCAGCAGTTTTCGGACAGGGTCCTACGAGCAGTACTTC.

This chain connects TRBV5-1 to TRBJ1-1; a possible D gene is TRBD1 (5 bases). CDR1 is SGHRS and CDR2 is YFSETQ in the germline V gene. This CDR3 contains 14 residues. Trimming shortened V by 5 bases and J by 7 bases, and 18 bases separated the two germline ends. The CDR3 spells CASSSEDSLGEAFF. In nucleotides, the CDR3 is TGCGCCAGCAGTTCGGAAGACAGTTTGGGTGAAGCTTTCTTT.

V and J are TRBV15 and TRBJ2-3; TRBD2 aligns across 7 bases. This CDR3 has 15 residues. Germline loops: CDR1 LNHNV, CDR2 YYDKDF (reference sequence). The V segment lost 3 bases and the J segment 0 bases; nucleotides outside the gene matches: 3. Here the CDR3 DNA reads TGTGCCACCAGCAGCGGTAGCGGGAGCACAGATACGCAGTATTTT. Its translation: CATSSGSGSTDTQYF.

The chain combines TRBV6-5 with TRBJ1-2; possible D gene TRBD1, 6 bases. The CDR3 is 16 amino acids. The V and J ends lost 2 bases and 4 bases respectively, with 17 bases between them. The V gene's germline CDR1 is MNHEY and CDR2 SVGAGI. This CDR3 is CASSYPNRDPFYGYTF. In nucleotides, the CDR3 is TGTGCCAGCAGTTACCCGAACAGGGATCCTTTCTATGGCTACACCTTC.

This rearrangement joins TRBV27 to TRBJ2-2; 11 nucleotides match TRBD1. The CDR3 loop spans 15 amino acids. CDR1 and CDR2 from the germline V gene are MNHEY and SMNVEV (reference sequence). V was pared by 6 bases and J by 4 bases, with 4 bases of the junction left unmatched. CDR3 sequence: CASRRDRGSTGELFF. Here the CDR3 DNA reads TGTGCCAGCAGAAGGGACAGGGGGTCCACCGGGGAGCTGTTTTTT.

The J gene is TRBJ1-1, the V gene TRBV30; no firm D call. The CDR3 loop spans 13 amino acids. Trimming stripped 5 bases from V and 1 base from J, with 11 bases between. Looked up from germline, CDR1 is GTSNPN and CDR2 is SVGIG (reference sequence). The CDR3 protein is CAWDRVKNTEAFF. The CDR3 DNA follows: TGTGCCTGGGATCGGGTGAAGAACACTGAAGCTTTCTTT.

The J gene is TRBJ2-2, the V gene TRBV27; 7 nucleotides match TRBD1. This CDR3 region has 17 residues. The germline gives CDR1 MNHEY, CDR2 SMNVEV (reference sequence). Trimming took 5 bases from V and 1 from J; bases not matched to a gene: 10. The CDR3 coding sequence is TGTGCCAGCAGTCTGATCCCGGGACAGTGGAACACCGGGGAGCTGTTTTTT. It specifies CASSLIPGQWNTGELFF.

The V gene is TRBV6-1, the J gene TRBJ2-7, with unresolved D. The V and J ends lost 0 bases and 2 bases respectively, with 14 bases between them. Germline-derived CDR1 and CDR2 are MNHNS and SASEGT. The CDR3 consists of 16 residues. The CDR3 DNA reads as TGTGCCAGCAGTGAAGCGGGCAGCCATATTCCCTACGAGCAGTACTTC. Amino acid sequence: CASSEAGSHIPYEQYF.

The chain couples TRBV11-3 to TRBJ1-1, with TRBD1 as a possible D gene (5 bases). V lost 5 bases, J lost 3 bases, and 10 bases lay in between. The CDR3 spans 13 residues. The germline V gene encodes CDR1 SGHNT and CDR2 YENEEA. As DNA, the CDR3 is TGTGCCAGCAGCCTGGACATCCACACTGAAGCTTTCTTT. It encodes CASSLDIHTEAFF.

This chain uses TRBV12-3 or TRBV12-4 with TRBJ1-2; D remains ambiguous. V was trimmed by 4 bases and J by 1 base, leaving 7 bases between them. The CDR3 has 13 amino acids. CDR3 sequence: CASSSQFNYGYTF. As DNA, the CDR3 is TGTGCCAGCAGTTCACAGTTTAACTATGGCTACACCTTC.

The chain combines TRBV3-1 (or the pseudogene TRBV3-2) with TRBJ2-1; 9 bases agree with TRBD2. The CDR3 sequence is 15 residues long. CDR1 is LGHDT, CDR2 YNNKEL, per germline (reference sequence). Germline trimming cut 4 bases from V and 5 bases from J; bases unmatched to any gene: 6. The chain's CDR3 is CASSLSGGHDNEQFF. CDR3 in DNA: TGTGCCAGCAGCCTTAGCGGGGGCCACGACAATGAGCAGTTCTTC.

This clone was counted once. DNA for the CDR3: TGTGCCAGCAGCGCCGGGACAGGGAATGAAAAACTGTTTTTT. Translated: CASSAGTGNEKLFF. The J gene is TRBJ1-4, the V gene TRBV6-5, with 9 nucleotides matching TRBD1. V dropped 6 bases and J dropped 5; count of bases not matched to a gene: 4. The CDR3 loop spans 14 amino acids. Per germline, CDR1 MNHEY and CDR2 SVGAGI.

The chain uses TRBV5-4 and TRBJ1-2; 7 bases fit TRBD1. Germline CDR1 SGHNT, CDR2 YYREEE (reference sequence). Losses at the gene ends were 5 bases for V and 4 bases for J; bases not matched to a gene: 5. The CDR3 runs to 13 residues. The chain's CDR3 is CASSPNRGYGYTF. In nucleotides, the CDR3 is TGTGCCAGCAGTCCTAACAGGGGCTATGGCTACACCTTC.

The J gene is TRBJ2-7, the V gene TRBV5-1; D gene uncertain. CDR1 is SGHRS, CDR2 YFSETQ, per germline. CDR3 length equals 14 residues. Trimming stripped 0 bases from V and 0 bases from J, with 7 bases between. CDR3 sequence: CASSLAGLSYEQYF. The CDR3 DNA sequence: TGCGCCAGCAGCTTGGCCGGTCTCTCCTACGAGCAGTACTTC.

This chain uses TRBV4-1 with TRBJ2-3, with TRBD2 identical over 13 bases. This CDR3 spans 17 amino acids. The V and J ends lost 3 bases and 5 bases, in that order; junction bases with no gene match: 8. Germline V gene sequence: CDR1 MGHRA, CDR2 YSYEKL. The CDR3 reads CASSHVLAGGFRDTQYF. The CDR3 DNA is TGCGCCAGCAGCCATGTACTAGCGGGGGGGTTTAGAGATACGCAGTATTTT.

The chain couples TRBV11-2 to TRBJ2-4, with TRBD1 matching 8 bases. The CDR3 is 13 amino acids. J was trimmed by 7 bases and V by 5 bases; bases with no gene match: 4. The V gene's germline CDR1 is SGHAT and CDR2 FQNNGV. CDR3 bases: TGTGCCAGCAGCAGACAGGGGACGAACATTCAGTACTTC. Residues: CASSRQGTNIQYF.